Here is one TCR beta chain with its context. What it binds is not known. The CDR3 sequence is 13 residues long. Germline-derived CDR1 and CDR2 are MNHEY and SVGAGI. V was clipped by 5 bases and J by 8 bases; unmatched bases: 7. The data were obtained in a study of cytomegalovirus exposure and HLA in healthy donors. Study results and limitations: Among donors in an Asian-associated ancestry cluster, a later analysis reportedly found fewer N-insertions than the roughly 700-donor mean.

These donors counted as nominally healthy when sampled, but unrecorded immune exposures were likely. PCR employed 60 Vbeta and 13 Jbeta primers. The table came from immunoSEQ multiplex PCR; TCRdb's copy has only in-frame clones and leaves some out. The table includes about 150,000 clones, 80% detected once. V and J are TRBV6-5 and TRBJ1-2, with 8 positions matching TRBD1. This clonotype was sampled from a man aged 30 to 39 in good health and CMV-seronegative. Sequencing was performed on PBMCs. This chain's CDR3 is CASSEWTGRGYTF. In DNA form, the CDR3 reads TGTGCCAGCAGTGAGTGGACAGGGAGAGGCTACACCTTC.